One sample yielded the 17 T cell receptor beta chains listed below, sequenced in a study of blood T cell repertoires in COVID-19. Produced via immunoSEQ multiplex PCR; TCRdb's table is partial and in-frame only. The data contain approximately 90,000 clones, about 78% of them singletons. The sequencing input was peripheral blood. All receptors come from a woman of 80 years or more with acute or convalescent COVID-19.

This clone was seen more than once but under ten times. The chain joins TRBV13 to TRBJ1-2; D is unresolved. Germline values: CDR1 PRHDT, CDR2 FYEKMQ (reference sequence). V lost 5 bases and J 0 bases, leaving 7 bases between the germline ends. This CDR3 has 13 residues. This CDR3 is CASSRGTNYGYTF. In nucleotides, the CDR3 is TGTGCCAGCAGCCGGGGTACTAACTATGGCTACACCTTC. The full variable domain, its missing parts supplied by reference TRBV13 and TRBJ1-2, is AAGVIQSPRHLIKEKRETATLKCYPIPRHDTVYWYQQGPGQDPQFLISFYEKMQSDKGSIPDRFSAQQFSDYHSELNMSSLELGDSALYFCASSRGTNYGYTFGSGTRLTVV.

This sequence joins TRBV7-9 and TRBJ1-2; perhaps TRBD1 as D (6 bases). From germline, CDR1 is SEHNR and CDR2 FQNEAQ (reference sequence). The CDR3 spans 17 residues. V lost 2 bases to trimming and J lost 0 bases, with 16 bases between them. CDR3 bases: TGTGCCAGCAGCTTACAAGGGACATCGCATACTAACTATGGCTACACCTTC. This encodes CASSLQGTSHTNYGYTF.

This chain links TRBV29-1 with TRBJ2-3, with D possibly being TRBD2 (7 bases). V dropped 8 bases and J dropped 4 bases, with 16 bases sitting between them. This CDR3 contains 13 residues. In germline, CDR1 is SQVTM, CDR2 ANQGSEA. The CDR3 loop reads CSHRGGSADTQYF. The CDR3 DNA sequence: TGCAGCCATAGGGGGGGGAGCGCAGATACGCAGTATTTT.

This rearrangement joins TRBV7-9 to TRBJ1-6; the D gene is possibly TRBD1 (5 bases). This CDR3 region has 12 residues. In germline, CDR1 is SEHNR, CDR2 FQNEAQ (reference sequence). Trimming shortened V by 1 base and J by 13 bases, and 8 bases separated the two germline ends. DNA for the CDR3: TGTGCCAGCAGCTTAGGGACATCGCCCCTCCACTTT. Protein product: CASSLGTSPLHF. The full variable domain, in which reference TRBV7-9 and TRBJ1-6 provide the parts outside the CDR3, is DTGVSQNPRHKITKRGQNVTFRCDPISEHNRLYWYRQTLGQGPEFLTYFQNEAQLEKSRLLSDRFSAERPKGSFSTLEIQRTEQGDSAMYLCASSLGTSPLHFGNGTRLTVT.

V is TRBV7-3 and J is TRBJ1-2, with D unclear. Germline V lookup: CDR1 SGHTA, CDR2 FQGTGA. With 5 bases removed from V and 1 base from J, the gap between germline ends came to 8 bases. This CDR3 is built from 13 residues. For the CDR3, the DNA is TGTGCCAGCAGCCAGCAGGTTAACTATGGCTACACCTTC. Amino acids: CASSQQVNYGYTF.

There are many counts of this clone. DNA for the CDR3: TGTGCCAGCTCACCACCGCTCGCGGGGGCTGAAGCTTTCTTT. It is translated as CASSPPLAGAEAFF. The V and J genes are TRBV18 and TRBJ1-1; TRBD1 might be the D (5 bases). The CDR3 has 14 residues. V lost 0 bases and J 6 bases, leaving 11 bases between the germline ends. The germline CDR1 and CDR2 sequences are KGHSH and LQKENI.

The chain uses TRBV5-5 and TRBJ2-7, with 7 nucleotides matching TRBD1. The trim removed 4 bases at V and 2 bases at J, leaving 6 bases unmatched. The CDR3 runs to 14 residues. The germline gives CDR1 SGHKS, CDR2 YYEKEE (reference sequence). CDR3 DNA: TGTGCCAGCAGCCGGGACAGAAGGACCTACGAGCAGTACTTC. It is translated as CASSRDRRTYEQYF.

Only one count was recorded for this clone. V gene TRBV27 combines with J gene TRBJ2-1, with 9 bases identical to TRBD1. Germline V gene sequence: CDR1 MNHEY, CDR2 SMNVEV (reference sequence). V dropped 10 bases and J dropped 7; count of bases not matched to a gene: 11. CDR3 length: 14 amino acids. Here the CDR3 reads CATGPGTGRNEQFF. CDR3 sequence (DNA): TGTGCCACCGGGCCCGGGACAGGGAGGAATGAGCAGTTCTTC.

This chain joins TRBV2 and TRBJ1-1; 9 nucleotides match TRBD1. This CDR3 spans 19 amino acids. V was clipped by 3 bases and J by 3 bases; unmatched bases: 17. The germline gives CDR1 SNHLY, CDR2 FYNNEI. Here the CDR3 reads CASSDGTGLGSLRDTEAFF. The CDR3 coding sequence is TGTGCCAGCAGTGATGGGACAGGGTTAGGTTCCTTAAGGGACACTGAAGCTTTCTTT.

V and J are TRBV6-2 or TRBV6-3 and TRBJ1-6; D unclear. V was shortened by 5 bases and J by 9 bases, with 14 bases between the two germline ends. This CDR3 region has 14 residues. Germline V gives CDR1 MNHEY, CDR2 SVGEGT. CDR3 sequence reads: CASSLTESSSPLHF. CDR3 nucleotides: TGTGCCAGCAGTCTAACAGAGAGTAGTTCACCCCTCCACTTT.

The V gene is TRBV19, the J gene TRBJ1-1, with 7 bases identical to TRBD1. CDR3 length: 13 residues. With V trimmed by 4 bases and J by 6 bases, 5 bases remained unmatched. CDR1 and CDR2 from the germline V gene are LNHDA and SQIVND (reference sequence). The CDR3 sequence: CASSTGQIPEAFF. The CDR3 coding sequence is TGTGCCAGTAGTACGGGACAGATCCCTGAAGCTTTCTTT.

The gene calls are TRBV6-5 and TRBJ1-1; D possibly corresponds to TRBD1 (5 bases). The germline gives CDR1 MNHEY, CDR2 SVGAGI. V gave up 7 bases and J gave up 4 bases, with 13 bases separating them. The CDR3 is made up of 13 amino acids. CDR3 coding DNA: TGTGCCAGCACCCCGGCAGGGCTCACTGAAGCTTTCTTT. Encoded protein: CASTPAGLTEAFF.

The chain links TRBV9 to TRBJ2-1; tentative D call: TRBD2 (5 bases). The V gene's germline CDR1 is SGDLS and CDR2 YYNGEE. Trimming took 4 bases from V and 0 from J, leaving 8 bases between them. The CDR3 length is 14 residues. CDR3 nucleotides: TGTGCCAGCAGCCCCGGGGTCTCCTACAATGAGCAGTTCTTC. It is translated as CASSPGVSYNEQFF.

CDR3 loop: CASSPPRIAGGGNEQFF. The CDR3 nucleotides are TGTGCCAGCTCACCACCCCGTATAGCGGGGGGGGGTAATGAGCAGTTCTTC. The rearrangement joins TRBV18 to TRBJ2-1; 11 nucleotides align to TRBD2. This CDR3 spans 17 amino acids. Germline CDR1 reads KGHSH; CDR2 reads LQKENI. Germline trimming cut 0 bases from V and 7 bases from J; bases unmatched to any gene: 8.

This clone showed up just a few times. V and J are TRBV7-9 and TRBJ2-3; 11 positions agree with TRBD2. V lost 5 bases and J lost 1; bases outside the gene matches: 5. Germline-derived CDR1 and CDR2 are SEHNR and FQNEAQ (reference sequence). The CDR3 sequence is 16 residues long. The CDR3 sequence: CASSRGLADRTDTQYF. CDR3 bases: TGTGCCAGCAGCCGGGGACTAGCGGATCGCACAGATACGCAGTATTTT.

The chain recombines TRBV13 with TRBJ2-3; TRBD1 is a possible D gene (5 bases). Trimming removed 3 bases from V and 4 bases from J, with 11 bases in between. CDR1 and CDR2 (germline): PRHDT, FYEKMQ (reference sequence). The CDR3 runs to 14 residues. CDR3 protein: CASSFAGASDTQYF. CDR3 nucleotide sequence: TGTGCCAGCAGCTTCGCTGGGGCCTCAGATACGCAGTATTTT.

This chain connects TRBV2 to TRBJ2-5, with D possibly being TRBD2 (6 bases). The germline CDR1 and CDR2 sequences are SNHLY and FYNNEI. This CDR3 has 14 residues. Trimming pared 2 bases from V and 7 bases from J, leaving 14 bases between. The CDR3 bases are TGTGCCAGCAGTGAAAGGGGAGGAGTTGGGACCCAGTACTTC. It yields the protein CASSERGGVGTQYF.